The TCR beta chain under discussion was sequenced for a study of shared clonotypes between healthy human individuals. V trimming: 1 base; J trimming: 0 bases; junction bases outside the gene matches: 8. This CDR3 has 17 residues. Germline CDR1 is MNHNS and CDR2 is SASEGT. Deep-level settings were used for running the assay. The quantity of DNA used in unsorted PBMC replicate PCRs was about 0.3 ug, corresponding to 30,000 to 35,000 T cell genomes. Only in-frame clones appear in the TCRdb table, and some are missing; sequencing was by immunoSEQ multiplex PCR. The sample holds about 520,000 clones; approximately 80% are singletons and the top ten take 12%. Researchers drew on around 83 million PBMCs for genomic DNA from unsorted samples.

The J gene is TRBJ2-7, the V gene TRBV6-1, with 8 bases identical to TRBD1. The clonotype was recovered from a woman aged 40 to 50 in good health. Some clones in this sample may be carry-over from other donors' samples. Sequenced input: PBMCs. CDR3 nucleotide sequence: TGTGCCAGCAGTGAAGACCCGGACAGGGTGTTCTCCTACGAGCAGTACTTC. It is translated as CASSEDPDRVFSYEQYF.